The 2 T cell receptor beta chains below come from one sample, sequenced in a study of blood T cell repertoires in COVID-19. Using immunoSEQ multiplex PCR, the repertoire was profiled, and TCRdb retains in-frame clones only, with some absent. The profile shows around 190,000 clones, about 85% of them singletons. Sequences were obtained from peripheral blood. The receptors here all came from a woman aged 40 to 50 with COVID-19, enrolled during active disease.

The rearrangement links TRBV7-8 to TRBJ1-3; no clear D. The germline V and J ends were trimmed by 8 bases and 4 bases, with 15 bases remaining between them. The CDR3 sequence is 14 residues long. Germline lookup yields CDR1 SGHVS and CDR2 FQNEAQ. The CDR3 loop is CASARRGIGNTIYF. The CDR3 bases are TGTGCCAGCGCCCGTCGGGGAATCGGAAACACCATATATTTT.

V usage is TRBV6-2 or TRBV6-3 and J usage is TRBJ1-5, with 8 bases identical to TRBD1. The CDR3 is 18 amino acids. The junction had 10 bases not matched to a gene; V was cut back by 2 bases and J by 1 base. Germline CDR1 reads MNHEY; CDR2 reads SVGEGT. The CDR3 DNA reads as TGTGCCAGCAGTTACCCATCAGGGGGCAGTGAAAGCAATCAGCCCCAGCATTTT. It specifies CASSYPSGGSESNQPQHF.